What follows describes a single TCR beta chain. CDR1 and CDR2 from the germline V gene are SEHNR and FQNEAQ (reference sequence). CDR3 length: 11 amino acids. Trimming stripped 5 bases from V and 1 base from J, with 3 bases between. TCRdb's table, derived via immunoSEQ multiplex PCR, lists solely in-frame clones and lacks some. This sample carries 90,000 to 130,000 clones, about 72% of them seen once, and the ten largest clones take around 7.3%. The sample is drawn from a study of blood T cell repertoires in COVID-19. Overall study context: T cells, B-cell-depleted T cells, or PBMCs provided the cDNA or gDNA that served as material.

The sequence came from a woman aged 55-70 years with acute or convalescent COVID-19. V and J are TRBV7-9 and TRBJ2-7; D uncertain. Input material: peripheral blood. CDR3 DNA sequence: TGTGCCAGCAGCCCTTCCTACGAGCAGTACTTC. Protein sequence: CASSPSYEQYF.